This T cell receptor (beta chain) appears in the sequencing data of a study of T-cell memory formation after mild COVID-19. This clonotype was detected only a few times. CDR1 is MNHEY, CDR2 SVGEGT, per germline. V was pared by 6 bases and J by 4 bases, with 4 bases of the junction left unmatched. The CDR3 runs 13 residues. After 5'RACE with constant-segment primers, TCR alpha and TCR beta cDNA libraries carrying sample barcodes and UMIs were obtained. From the 5' RACE reads, TCRdb called clonotypes with MiXCR, one entry per CDR3 protein. Of about 300,000 distinct CDR3 sequences listed, just under 20% are singletons.

This clonotype originated in a young man who had mild COVID-19 (a few samples of this study predate the infection). Cell type and time point are not known. The chain joins TRBV6-2 or TRBV6-3 to TRBJ2-3; TRBD2 matches 7 bases. The sequencing sample was made of PBMCs or a T cell subset sorted from them (not recorded which). CDR3 bases: TGTGCCAGCAGCCCTACTAGCGCAGATACGCAGTATTTT. This gives the protein CASSPTSADTQYF.